These T cell receptor beta chains were read from a single sample in a study of CD4 T cell repertoires in COVID-19. Profiling relied on immunoSEQ multiplex PCR, and the TCRdb table lists in-frame clones only, not all of them. The sample includes fewer than 100,000 clones, roughly 85% seen only once; the top ten take 0.45% to 0.6%. The starting material was CD4+ T cells from peripheral blood, obtained after recovery from COVID-19. These receptors all come from a human donor who had COVID-19. The CDR3 runs from the conserved cysteine through the conserved F or W. D genes are given only for firm matches. Clone size is given for some rows only: seen once, a few or many times, or a class if the clone is expanded.

j_call | clone_size | d_call | v_call | cdr3_nt | cdr3_aa
TRBJ1-2 | once | NA | TRBV6-1 | TGTGCCAGCAGTGAAGCAGGCAGCAACTATGGCTACACCTTC | CASSEAGSNYGYTF
TRBJ1-1 | NA | TRBD1 | TRBV5-1 | TGCGCCAGCAGCACCGGCGGCGGACAGGGAAGGGAAACTGAAGCTTTCTTT | CASSTGGGQGRETEAFF
TRBJ2-7 | NA | NA | TRBV25-1 | TGTGCCAGCAGTCATTCCGCCGAGCAGTACTTC | CASSHSAEQYF
TRBJ1-5 | few | NA | TRBV29-1 | TGCAGCGTACGACAGGCCGCGGGGCAGCCCCAGCATTTT | CSVRQAAGQPQHF
TRBJ2-1 | NA | NA | TRBV7-2 | TGTGCCAGCAGCTTAGCGGGAGCGATCTACAATGAGCAGTTCTTC | CASSLAGAIYNEQFF
TRBJ2-4 | NA | NA | TRBV6-5 | TGTGCCAGCCTGGACAGAGGGCGAAACATTCAGTACTTC | CASLDRGRNIQYF
TRBJ2-6 | NA | TRBD2 | TRBV27 | TGTGCCAGCAGTTGGGGGCGGGGGGCAGCTGGGGCCAACGTCCTGACTTTC | CASSWGRGAAGANVLTF
TRBJ2-2 | NA | TRBD2 | TRBV6-5 | TGTGCCAGCAGCCGCCTAGCGGGAGCGATCGGGGAGCTGTTTTTT | CASSRLAGAIGELFF
TRBJ2-5 | NA | NA | TRBV3-1/TRBV3-2 | TGTGCCAGCAGCCATCGGGGGCAAGAGACCCAGTACTTC | CASSHRGQETQYF
TRBJ1-1 | NA | NA | TRBV12-3/TRBV12-4 | TGTGCCAGCAGTTTAGGGGGATCTGAAGCTTTCTTT | CASSLGGSEAFF
TRBJ2-3 | NA | NA | TRBV19 | TGTGCCAGTAGAGGCCTTGGGGGCCCCACAGATACGCAGTATTTT | CASRGLGGPTDTQYF
TRBJ2-3 | NA | NA | TRBV2 | TGTGCCAGCGGACAGTACACAGATACGCAGTATTTT | CASGQYTDTQYF
TRBJ2-7 | NA | NA | TRBV2 | TGTGCCAGCAGTGGCGACAGGTACGAGCAGTACTTC | CASSGDRYEQYF
TRBJ1-2 | NA | NA | TRBV10-3 | TGTGCCATCAGTGGGTCGACAGGCGATTATGGCTACACCTTC | CAISGSTGDYGYTF
TRBJ1-4 | NA | NA | TRBV5-1 | TGCGCCAGCAGCCGAGGGACGGGGGATGAAAAACTGTTTTTT | CASSRGTGDEKLFF
TRBJ1-3 | few | NA | TRBV5-1 | TGCGCCAGCAGCTTAAGGGGAACTGGAAACACCATATATTTT | CASSLRGTGNTIYF
TRBJ1-1 | NA | NA | TRBV21-1 | TGTGCCAGCAGTACCTTCGGGGGGGTGGAAACTGAAGCTTTCTTT | CASSTFGGVETEAFF
TRBJ1-3 | NA | TRBD1 | TRBV6-5 | TGTGCCACTTCGACAGGGCCTCTCTCTGGAAACACCATATATTTT | CATSTGPLSGNTIYF
TRBJ2-1 | NA | TRBD2 | TRBV7-2 | TGTGCCAGCAGCGAAGGACTAGCGTTCAATGAGCAGTTCTTC | CASSEGLAFNEQFF
TRBJ2-3 | NA | NA | TRBV6-5 | TGTGCCAGCCGACTTCCCCAGGAAGATACGCAGTATTTT | CASRLPQEDTQYF
TRBJ2-1 | few | TRBD1 | TRBV11-2 | TGTGCCAGCAGCCCCGGGACAGGGACCTACAATGAGCAGTTCTTC | CASSPGTGTYNEQFF
TRBJ2-1 | NA | TRBD2 | TRBV2 | TGTGCCAGCAGTGAGGTAGCGGGGTCCTACAATGAGCAGTTCTTC | CASSEVAGSYNEQFF
TRBJ1-2 | NA | NA | TRBV28 | TGTGCCAGCAGTTTATCCCCCGGGTCTAGTGGCTACACCTTC | CASSLSPGSSGYTF
TRBJ2-7 | NA | NA | TRBV5-1 | TGCGCCAGCAGCCGGGACCAACCATACGAGCAGTACTTC | CASSRDQPYEQYF
TRBJ2-6 | NA | TRBD2 | TRBV6-6 | TGTGCCAGCAGCGGCGGGGGAACCGGGGCCAACGTCCTGACTTTC | CASSGGGTGANVLTF
TRBJ2-1 | NA | TRBD1 | TRBV18 | TGTGCCAGCTCACCTGCAGGGGGCGCGTGGGAGCAGTTCTTC | CASSPAGGAWEQFF
TRBJ1-5 | few | TRBD1 | TRBV6-4 | TGTGCCAGCAGCCTCGAACAGGGGGCTAATCAGCCCCAGCATTTT | CASSLEQGANQPQHF
TRBJ1-4 | NA | TRBD1 | TRBV5-1 | TGCGCCAGCAGCTTGGAGGGGGCAGGGACTAATGAAAAACTGTTTTTT | CASSLEGAGTNEKLFF
TRBJ1-1 | NA | NA | TRBV5-1 | TGCGCCAGCACGCCTACAGCGAACACTGAAGCTTTCTTT | CASTPTANTEAFF
TRBJ1-6 | NA | TRBD1 | TRBV5-1 | TGCGCCAGCAGCCTCGACAGGGATAATTCACCCCTCCACTTT | CASSLDRDNSPLHF
TRBJ2-1 | few | TRBD2 | TRBV10-3 | TGTGCCATCAAAGCGGGGGACCTCAATGAGCAGTTCTTC | CAIKAGDLNEQFF
TRBJ2-2 | NA | NA | TRBV19 | TGTGCCAGTATCAAGCGTCCGAACACCGGGGAGCTGTTTTTT | CASIKRPNTGELFF
TRBJ2-1 | NA | TRBD2 | TRBV28 | TGTGCCAGCAGTCCCCTAACTAGCGGTCGTTCCTACAATGAGCAGTTCTTC | CASSPLTSGRSYNEQFF
TRBJ2-5 | NA | NA | TRBV9 | TGTGCCAGCAGCCTTTGGGGACGGACCCAAGAGACCCAGTACTTC | CASSLWGRTQETQYF
TRBJ2-5 | NA | NA | TRBV28 | TGTGCCAGCAGCTCCTCCGGGACCCGGGGAGAGACCCAGTACTTC | CASSSSGTRGETQYF
TRBJ2-7 | NA | TRBD2 | TRBV5-4 | TGTGCCAGCAGATCGGGACTAGCGGGAGGGCCCTACGAGCAGTACTTC | CASRSGLAGGPYEQYF
TRBJ2-1 | NA | TRBD2 | TRBV7-9 | TGTGCCAGCAGCCCCGACCTAGCGGGGGGGGCTGAGCAGTTCTTC | CASSPDLAGGAEQFF
TRBJ1-3 | few | NA | TRBV12-3/TRBV12-4 | TGTGCCAGCCTTAGGTCGTTCGGAAACACCATATATTTT | CASLRSFGNTIYF
TRBJ2-1 | NA | NA | TRBV30 | TGTGCCTGGAGCCGACAAGTCAATGAGCAGTTCTTC | CAWSRQVNEQFF
TRBJ1-1 | NA | NA | TRBV12-5 | TGTGCTAGTGGTCCCTCGTCCGGAGCTTTCTTT | CASGPSSGAFF
TRBJ1-2 | NA | NA | TRBV28 | TGTGCCAGCAGTCGAGGAGTTCGGGGCTACACCTTC | CASSRGVRGYTF
TRBJ2-5 | NA | NA | TRBV10-3 | TGTGCCATCAGTGAGTCAGCCCTCGGGGAGACCCAGTACTTC | CAISESALGETQYF
TRBJ2-7 | NA | TRBD1 | TRBV6-4 | TGTGCCAGCAGTGACGGGTCAAGGGACAGGGACCCCTACGAGCAGTACTTC | CASSDGSRDRDPYEQYF
TRBJ2-5 | NA | NA | TRBV5-1 | TGCGCCAGCAGCCCTGGCGGTTCGGGGCCGGGGGACCAGTACTTC | CASSPGGSGPGDQYF
TRBJ2-3 | NA | NA | TRBV6-5 | TGTGCCAGCAGTTTTGTCAGCTCTGGGGCAGATACGCAGTATTTT | CASSFVSSGADTQYF
TRBJ1-1 | NA | NA | TRBV19 | TGTGCCAGTAGTGAGTATGGAGACACTGAAGCTTTCTTT | CASSEYGDTEAFF
TRBJ1-1 | NA | NA | TRBV15 | TGTGCCACCAGACGTCCAGGTGGGGGGAACACTGAAGCTTTCTTT | CATRRPGGGNTEAFF
TRBJ2-3 | NA | TRBD1 | TRBV2 | TGTGCCAGCAGTGAGGCCGGGACAGGGGTCAAAGATACGCAGTATTTT | CASSEAGTGVKDTQYF
TRBJ1-1 | once | TRBD1 | TRBV19 | TGTGCCAGTAGGGAACAGGGGGATTATAGGTCTGAAGCTTTCTTT | CASREQGDYRSEAFF
TRBJ2-1 | NA | NA | TRBV6-4 | TGTGCCAGCAGTGAGGAGAGCTCCTACAATGAGCAGTTCTTC | CASSEESSYNEQFF
TRBJ2-5 | NA | NA | TRBV4-1 | TGCGCCAGCAGTCTGACAGCAGGCCAAGAGACCCAGTACTTC | CASSLTAGQETQYF